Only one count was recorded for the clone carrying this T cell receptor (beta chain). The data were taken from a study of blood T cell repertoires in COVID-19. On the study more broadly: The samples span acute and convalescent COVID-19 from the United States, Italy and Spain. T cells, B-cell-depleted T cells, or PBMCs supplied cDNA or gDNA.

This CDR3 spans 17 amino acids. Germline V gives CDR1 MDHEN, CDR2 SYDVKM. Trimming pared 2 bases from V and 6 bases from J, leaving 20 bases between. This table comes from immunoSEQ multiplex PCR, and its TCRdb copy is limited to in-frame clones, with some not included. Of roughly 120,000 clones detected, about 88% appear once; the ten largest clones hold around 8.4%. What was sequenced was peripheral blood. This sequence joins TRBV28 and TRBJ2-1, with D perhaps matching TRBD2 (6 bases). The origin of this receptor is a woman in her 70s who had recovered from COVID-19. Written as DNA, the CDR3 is TGTGCCAGCAGTTTAAGGGGACGGACTACAAGAGGCAATGAGCAGTTCTTC. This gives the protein CASSLRGRTTRGNEQFF. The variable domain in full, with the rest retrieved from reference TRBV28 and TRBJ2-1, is DVKVTQSSRYLVKRTGEKVFLECVQDMDHENMFWYRQDPGLGLRLIYFSYDVKMKEKGDIPEGYSVSREKKERFSLILESASTNQTSMYLCASSLRGRTTRGNEQFFGPGTRLTVL.